This is a list of T cell receptor beta chains from one sample in a study of blood T cell repertoires in COVID-19. The data were produced by immunoSEQ multiplex PCR, yet TCRdb's version contains in-frame clones alone and is incomplete. The sample carries about 400,000 clones, nearly 90% recorded once. Sample: PBMCs or T cells enriched from blood (not recorded which). These receptors all come from a woman aged 25 to 39 who had recovered from COVID-19. Each CDR3 is given with its conserved first and last residue. A D gene is named only where the DNA matches it firmly. Clone size is shown for a subset of rows, as once, few, many or a class of expanded clone.

TRBD1	.	TRBV9	TRBJ1-6	CASSFTGQGGSPLHF	TGTGCCAGCAGCTTCACGGGACAGGGTGGCTCACCCCTCCACTTT
TRBD1	once	TRBV6-1	TRBJ1-1	CASSEDGTGRGTEAFF	TGTGCCAGCAGTGAAGACGGGACAGGGAGAGGCACTGAAGCTTTCTTT
TRBD1	.	TRBV27	TRBJ2-7	CASTGQDYEQYF	TGTGCCAGCACAGGACAGGACTACGAGCAGTACTTC
TRBD1	.	TRBV28	TRBJ2-7	CASSTSRQGPAYEQYF	TGTGCCAGCAGTACCTCTCGACAGGGGCCCGCCTACGAGCAGTACTTC
.	.	TRBV7-2	TRBJ1-5	CASSPGWRQPQHF	TGTGCCAGCAGCCCCGGCTGGCGGCAGCCCCAGCATTTT
TRBD2	once	TRBV28	TRBJ2-3	CASSSLTSGTLLDTQYF	TGTGCCAGCAGTTCATTGACTAGCGGGACCTTATTAGATACGCAGTATTTT
.	.	TRBV18	TRBJ2-1	CASSPRQGPLGPEQFF	TGTGCCAGCTCCCCCCGCCAGGGCCCACTTGGGCCTGAGCAGTTCTTC
TRBD1	.	TRBV29-1	TRBJ2-2	CSVRDRVFTGELFF	TGCAGCGTTCGGGACAGGGTATTCACCGGGGAGCTGTTTTTT
.	.	TRBV6-2/TRBV6-3	TRBJ2-1	CASSYTQGRWYNEQFF	TGTGCCAGCAGTTACACGCAGGGGAGATGGTACAATGAGCAGTTCTTC
TRBD1	.	TRBV28	TRBJ2-7	CASRRTGTVFEQYF	TGTGCCAGCAGACGGACCGGGACAGTCTTCGAGCAGTACTTC
TRBD2	.	TRBV7-3	TRBJ2-1	CASSPRLTSGGANSSYNEQFF	TGTGCCAGCAGCCCACGCCTGACTAGCGGGGGGGCAAACAGCTCCTACAATGAGCAGTTCTTC
.	.	TRBV20-1	TRBJ2-1	CSASPLVTLSSYNEQFF	TGCAGTGCCAGTCCACTAGTCACTTTGAGTTCCTACAATGAGCAGTTCTTC
TRBD1	.	TRBV12-3/TRBV12-4	TRBJ1-4	CASSSGQGVKLFF	TGTGCCAGCAGTTCAGGACAGGGGGTCAAACTGTTTTTT
.	.	TRBV29-1	TRBJ1-1	CSVEGRTEAFF	TGCAGCGTTGAAGGGCGGACTGAAGCTTTCTTT
.	.	TRBV7-9	TRBJ1-1	CASSLAGDTEAFF	TGTGCCAGCAGCTTAGCCGGGGACACTGAAGCTTTCTTT
.	.	TRBV6-4	TRBJ2-2	CASRRQGNTGELFF	TGTGCCAGCAGACGTCAGGGAAACACCGGGGAGCTGTTTTTT
TRBD2	.	TRBV27	TRBJ2-7	CASGRAYEQYF	TGTGCCAGCGGGAGGGCCTACGAGCAGTACTTC
TRBD1	.	TRBV28	TRBJ1-2	CASSFLGQAYYGYTF	TGTGCCAGCAGTTTCCTAGGACAGGCATACTATGGCTACACCTTC
TRBD1	.	TRBV3-1/TRBV3-2	TRBJ2-6	CASSQGDRARGANVLTF	TGTGCCAGCAGCCAAGGGGACAGGGCGAGAGGGGCCAACGTCCTGACTTTC
TRBD2	once	TRBV7-3	TRBJ2-3	CASSLTGGASGNTQYF	TGTGCCAGCAGCTTAACGGGCGGGGCTAGCGGGAATACGCAGTATTTT
TRBD2	once	TRBV7-9	TRBJ2-5	CASSLAGGVQETQYF	TGTGCCAGCAGTCTAGCGGGGGGGGTTCAAGAGACCCAGTACTTC
.	.	TRBV5-1	TRBJ1-4	CASSLVGGEHEKLFF	TGCGCCAGCAGCTTAGTAGGGGGGGAGCATGAAAAACTGTTTTTT
.	.	TRBV5-8	TRBJ1-4	CASSPGRRGEKLFF	TGTGCCAGCAGCCCAGGAAGGAGGGGCGAAAAACTGTTTTTT
.	once	TRBV2	TRBJ2-7	CASTPGAYEQYF	TGTGCCAGCACGCCAGGGGCCTACGAGCAGTACTTC
.	.	TRBV25-1	TRBJ2-1	CASSEGVGGGQFF	TGTGCCAGCAGTGAAGGGGTGGGAGGAGGTCAGTTCTTC
.	.	TRBV12-3/TRBV12-4	TRBJ1-2	CASSLGTDYGYTF	TGTGCCAGCAGTTTAGGGACAGACTATGGCTACACCTTC
.	.	TRBV30	TRBJ2-5	CAFSLPETQYF	TGTGCCTTCTCCCTCCCAGAGACCCAGTACTTC
.	.	TRBV7-3	TRBJ1-2	CASSYGQSYGYTF	TGTGCCAGCAGCTACGGACAGTCCTATGGCTACACCTTC
TRBD1	.	TRBV7-3	TRBJ1-3	CASTITRQGETGNTIYF	TGTGCCAGCACCATTACCCGACAGGGGGAGACTGGAAACACCATATATTTT
.	.	TRBV11-1	TRBJ2-3	CASSLRFEAQYF	TGTGCCAGCAGCTTAAGGTTTGAGGCGCAGTATTTT
.	once	TRBV29-1	TRBJ1-1	CSVSPVNTEAFF	TGCAGCGTTTCTCCGGTGAACACTGAAGCTTTCTTT
.	.	TRBV6-1	TRBJ1-1	CASSEFWGRQAFF	TGTGCCAGCAGTGAATTTTGGGGGAGGCAAGCTTTCTTT
.	few	TRBV18	TRBJ2-7	CASSPGYRTDYEQYF	TGTGCCAGCTCACCAGGTTACAGAACGGACTACGAGCAGTACTTC
TRBD2	.	TRBV5-1	TRBJ2-1	CASSQGLAGVPQNEQFF	TGCGCCAGCAGCCAGGGACTAGCGGGGGTCCCGCAAAATGAGCAGTTCTTC
TRBD2	.	TRBV15	TRBJ2-3	CATSTGLLAGGTDTQYF	TGTGCCACCAGTACAGGGTTGCTAGCGGGGGGCACAGATACGCAGTATTTT
TRBD1	.	TRBV28	TRBJ1-2	CASSPMTGGRLGGYTF	TGTGCCAGCAGTCCCATGACAGGGGGCAGGTTGGGTGGCTACACCTTC
.	.	TRBV19	TRBJ1-2	CASNGRFYGYTF	TGTGCCAGTAACGGTCGTTTCTATGGCTACACCTTC
.	.	TRBV28	TRBJ2-7	CASSLSGTGYSTYEQYF	TGTGCCAGCAGTTTATCGGGAACAGGGTATAGTACCTACGAGCAGTACTTC
TRBD1	.	TRBV4-1	TRBJ2-5	CASSQTGTAMYQETQYF	TGCGCCAGCAGCCAGACCGGGACAGCGATGTACCAAGAGACCCAGTACTTC
.	few	TRBV4-1	TRBJ2-7	CASSQGLAFTYEQYF	TGCGCCAGCAGCCAGGGCCTCGCGTTTACCTACGAGCAGTACTTC
.	.	TRBV7-2	TRBJ2-7	CASSLGSPYEQYF	TGTGCCAGCAGCTTAGGCAGTCCCTACGAGCAGTACTTC
.	.	TRBV11-2	TRBJ2-2	CASSSLGQRIAGELFF	TGTGCCAGCAGCTCCCTGGGACAACGAATAGCCGGGGAGCTGTTTTTT
TRBD1	.	TRBV19	TRBJ1-5	CASSPGQGANQPQHF	TGTGCCAGTAGTCCGGGACAGGGGGCGAATCAGCCCCAGCATTTT